This T cell receptor (beta chain) was sequenced during a study of control samples from healthy donors and cancer patients. Germline CDR1 and CDR2: LGHNA and YNFKEQ. The V and J ends lost 0 bases and 3 bases respectively, with 5 bases between them. This CDR3 has 13 residues. Libraries were prepared by immunoSEQ multiplex PCR; TCRdb keeps only in-frame clonotypes and omits some of them. Among roughly 130,000 clones listed, about 92% were seen once. This TCR derives from a man aged 45 to 65 with head and neck cancer. V gene TRBV4-2 combines with J gene TRBJ1-2; D is undetermined. Sequenced input: PBMCs. CDR3 bases: TGTGCCAGCAGCCAAGAGGTACACTATGGCTACACCTTC. Translating it yields CASSQEVHYGYTF.